This TCR beta chain originates from a study of identical twins. Study-wide points: Out-of-frame alpha sequences common to twins exhibited a surplus of low generation probability.

Germline assignment: CDR1 MNHEY and CDR2 SVGAGI. The CDR3 extends over 16 amino acids. This clonotype was recorded only once. Its antigen is as yet unknown. A much larger clone differs from this one at a single base, so this may be a read error. One entry per CDR3 protein results from TCRdb running MiXCR on the 5' RACE reads. Here the sample spans around 1.7 million distinct CDR3 sequences, roughly a third being singletons. Sequencing was done on a sample of cord blood. The chain carries TRBV6-5 and TRBJ2-1, with 11 bases matching TRBD2. This TCR was sampled from a newborn girl in good health. CDR3 DNA sequence: TGTGCCAGCAGTTACGGGACTAGCGGATACTACAAAGAGCAGTTCTTC. This encodes CASSYGTSGYYKEQFF.